Following are 6 T cell receptor beta chains from one sample sequenced in a study of T cell responses to AZD1222 COVID-19 vaccine. The assay was immunoSEQ multiplex PCR, and TCRdb's table has in-frame clones only and misses some. The profile covers roughly 140,000 clones, with around 93% appearing a single time and 1.9% taken by the ten largest. This sample comprised peripheral blood, obtained on day 0 of AZD1222 vaccination. The receptors here all came from an adult in good health.

The chain joins TRBV7-3 to TRBJ2-1; 7 bases are shared with TRBD2. Trimming took 4 bases from V and 0 from J; bases not matched to a gene: 3. The germline gives CDR1 SGHTA, CDR2 FQGTGA. The CDR3 runs to 15 residues. CDR3 protein: CASSSQRDSYNEQFF. CDR3 sequence (DNA): TGTGCCAGCAGCTCCCAGCGGGACTCCTACAATGAGCAGTTCTTC.

The V call is TRBV2, the J call TRBJ1-1; TRBD1 is a possible D gene (6 bases). CDR1 is SNHLY, CDR2 FYNNEI, per germline. V was shortened by 7 bases and J by 3 bases, with 18 bases between the two germline ends. CDR3 size: 15 residues. Here the CDR3 reads CASTGGPIGDTEAFF. In nucleotides, the CDR3 is TGTGCCAGCACGGGGGGCCCCATCGGGGACACTGAAGCTTTCTTT.

The chain carries TRBV4-1 and TRBJ1-4; D unresolved. V was pared by 5 bases and J by 0 bases, with 10 bases between. CDR1 is MGHRA, CDR2 YSYEKL, per germline. This CDR3 has 15 residues. The CDR3 DNA sequence: TGCGCCAGCAGCGTATTTGGGACAACTAATGAAAAACTGTTTTTT. This encodes CASSVFGTTNEKLFF.

This rearrangement joins TRBV7-3 to TRBJ1-1; D uncertain. The germline gives CDR1 SGHTA, CDR2 FQGTGA. With 6 bases removed from V and 5 bases from J, the gap between germline ends came to 13 bases. This CDR3 is 13 amino acids long. CDR3 region: CASSPGSGTEAFF. In DNA, the CDR3 is TGTGCCAGCAGTCCGGGTTCTGGTACTGAAGCTTTCTTT.

CDR3 nucleotide sequence: TGTGCCAGCAGCTTAAAGACTAGCCTTGAGCAGTTCTTC. It codes for CASSLKTSLEQFF. V is TRBV7-3 and J is TRBJ2-1; TRBD2 matches 7 bases. Unmatched junction bases numbered 3, after V lost 1 base and J lost 9 bases. The CDR3 is made up of 13 amino acids. CDR1 is SGHTA and CDR2 is FQGTGA in the germline V gene.

V is TRBV5-6 and J is TRBJ2-7; 10 nucleotides align to TRBD1. The V and J ends lost 3 bases and 5 bases, in that order; junction bases with no gene match: 8. Germline CDR1 SGHDT, CDR2 YYEEEE. The CDR3 runs 15 residues. The CDR3 DNA follows: TGTGCCAGCAGCTCCGGGACAGGGGTGATCCACGAGCAGTACTTC. It is translated as CASSSGTGVIHEQYF.